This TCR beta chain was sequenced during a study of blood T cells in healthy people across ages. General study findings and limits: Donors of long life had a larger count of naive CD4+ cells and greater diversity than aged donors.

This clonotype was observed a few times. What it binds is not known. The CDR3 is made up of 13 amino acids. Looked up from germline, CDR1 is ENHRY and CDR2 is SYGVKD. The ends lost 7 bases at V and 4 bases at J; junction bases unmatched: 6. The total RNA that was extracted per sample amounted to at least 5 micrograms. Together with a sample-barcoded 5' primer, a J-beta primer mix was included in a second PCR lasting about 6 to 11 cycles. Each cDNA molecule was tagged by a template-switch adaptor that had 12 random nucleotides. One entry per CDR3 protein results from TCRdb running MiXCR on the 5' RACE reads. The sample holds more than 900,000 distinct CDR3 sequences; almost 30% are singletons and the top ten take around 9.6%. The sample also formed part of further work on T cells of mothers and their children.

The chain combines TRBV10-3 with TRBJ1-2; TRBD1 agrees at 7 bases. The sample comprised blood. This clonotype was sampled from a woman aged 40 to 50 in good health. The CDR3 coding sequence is TGTGCCATCACCGCGGACAGGTTCTATGGCTACACCTTC. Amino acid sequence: CAITADRFYGYTF.